This TCR beta chain was captured by sequencing in a study of Graves' ophthalmopathy and Graves' hyperthyroidism. Broader study findings: Ophthalmopathy cases were distinguished from stable hyperthyroidism by a 13-signature model, reaching just over 85% sensitivity and about 80% specificity.

RNA transcripts served as template for amplifying TCR beta CDR3 sequences. Investigators did first-round RT-PCR with HTBI primers, then second-round multiplex PCR. TCRdb itself ran the multiplex PCR reads through MiXCR, one entry per CDR3 protein. The data show 650,000 to 900,000 distinct CDR3 sequences, approximately 40% seen once. CDR3 size: 14 residues. Trimming removed 7 bases from V and 1 base from J, with 13 bases in between. This clonotype was picked up many times. As yet, its antigen is unknown. This chain links TRBV12-3 or TRBV12-4 with TRBJ1-1, with D unclear. Sequencing was done on a sample of peripheral blood. The sequence was collected from an adult man with Graves' ophthalmopathy. CDR3 sequence: CASTPLTRNTEAFF. The CDR3 DNA follows: TGTGCCAGCACCCCTCTGACCCGGAACACTGAAGCTTTCTTT.